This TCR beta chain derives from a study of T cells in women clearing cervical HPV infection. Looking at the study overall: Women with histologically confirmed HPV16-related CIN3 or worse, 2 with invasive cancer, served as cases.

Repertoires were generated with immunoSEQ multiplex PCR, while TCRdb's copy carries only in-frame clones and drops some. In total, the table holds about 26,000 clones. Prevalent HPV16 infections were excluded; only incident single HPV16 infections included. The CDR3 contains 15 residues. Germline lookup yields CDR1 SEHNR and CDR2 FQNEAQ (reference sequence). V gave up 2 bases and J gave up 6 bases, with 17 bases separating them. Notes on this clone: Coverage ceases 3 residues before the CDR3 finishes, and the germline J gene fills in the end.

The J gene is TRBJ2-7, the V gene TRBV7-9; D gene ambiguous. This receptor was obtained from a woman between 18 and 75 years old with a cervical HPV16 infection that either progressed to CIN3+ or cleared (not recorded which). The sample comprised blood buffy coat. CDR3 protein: CASSLPSQGLLEQYF. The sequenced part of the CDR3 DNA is TGTGCCAGCAGCTTACCCTCCCAAGGCCTCCTCGAG.